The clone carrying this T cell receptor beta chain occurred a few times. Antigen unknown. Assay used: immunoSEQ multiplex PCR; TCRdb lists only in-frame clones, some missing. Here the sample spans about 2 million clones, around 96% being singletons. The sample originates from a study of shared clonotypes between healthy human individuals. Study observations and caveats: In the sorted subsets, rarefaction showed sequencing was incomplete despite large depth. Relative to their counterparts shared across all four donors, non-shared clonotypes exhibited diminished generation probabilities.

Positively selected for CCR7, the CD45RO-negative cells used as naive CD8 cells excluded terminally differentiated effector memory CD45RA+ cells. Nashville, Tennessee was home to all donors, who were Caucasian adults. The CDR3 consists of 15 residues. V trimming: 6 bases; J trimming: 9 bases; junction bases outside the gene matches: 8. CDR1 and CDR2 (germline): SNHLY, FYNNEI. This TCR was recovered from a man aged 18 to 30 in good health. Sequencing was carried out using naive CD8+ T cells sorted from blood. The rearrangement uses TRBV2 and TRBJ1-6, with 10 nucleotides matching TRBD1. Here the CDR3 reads CASRETGGFGSPLHF. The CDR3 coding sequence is TGTGCCAGCAGGGAGACAGGGGGCTTCGGTTCACCCCTCCACTTT.